Below are 7 T cell receptor beta chains sequenced from a single sample in a study of blood T cells in healthy people across ages. With a J-beta primer mix and a sample-barcoded 5' primer, a second PCR ran 7 to 11 cycles. TCRdb reprocessed the 5' RACE reads via MiXCR and lists one record per CDR3 protein. Of 650,000 to 800,000 distinct CDR3 sequences in the sample, 40% to 50% were seen once. The source material was blood. The receptors shown here come from a man in his fifties or sixties in good health.

The chain has TRBV20-1 and TRBJ2-3, with a weak D call TRBD1 (6 bases). This CDR3 is 13 amino acids long. With 5 bases removed from V and 4 bases from J, the gap between germline ends came to 13 bases. Germline assignment: CDR1 DFQATT and CDR2 SNEGSKA (reference sequence). The CDR3 coding sequence is TGCAGTGCTGGGGGACAACCGGCAGATACGCAGTATTTT. Translation gives CSAGGQPADTQYF.

The chain carries TRBV7-2 and TRBJ1-2, with 8 positions matching TRBD1. The length of the CDR3 is 14 residues. V trimming: 5 bases; J trimming: 5 bases; junction bases outside the gene matches: 7. The germline CDR1 and CDR2 sequences are SGHTA and FQGNSA. The CDR3 sequence is CASSPGQVPYGYTF. As DNA, the CDR3 is TGTGCCAGCAGCCCGGGACAGGTGCCTTATGGCTACACCTTC.

This rearrangement joins TRBV4-3 to TRBJ2-7, with a possible D match to TRBD1 (5 bases). Germline CDR1 and CDR2: LGHNA and YSLEER. The CDR3 contains 13 residues. Trimming took off 1 base at V and 9 bases at J, with 13 bases between the two ends. As DNA, the CDR3 is TGCGCCAGCAGCCAAGGCCCGGACAACAGGCAGTACTTC. This encodes CASSQGPDNRQYF.

The rearrangement uses TRBV6-6 and TRBJ1-2; D perhaps matches TRBD1 (5 bases). V was pared by 6 bases and J by 7 bases, with 15 bases between. Germline CDR1 and CDR2: MNHNY and SVGAGI (reference sequence). The CDR3 spans 13 residues. The CDR3 DNA reads TGTGCCAGCAGAAAAGAGTGGGGGACTGGCTACACCTTC. Amino acids: CASRKEWGTGYTF.

This clonotype appeared a few times. The V call is TRBV20-1, the J call TRBJ2-1; D may be TRBD2 (6 bases). Deletions cut 6 bases from V and 7 bases from J, with 16 bases between. Germline lookup yields CDR1 DFQATT and CDR2 SNEGSKA (reference sequence). This CDR3 contains 13 residues. The CDR3 nucleotides read TGCAGTGCCCGGAGGGCTAGCCTAAATGAGCAGTTCTTC. Translating gives CSARRASLNEQFF.

This clonotype has ten or more counts. The chain employs TRBV27 and TRBJ2-1, with 7 bases fitting TRBD1. The J segment lost 4 bases and the V segment lost 5 bases, leaving 8 bases of the junction unmatched. CDR1 is MNHEY and CDR2 is SMNVEV in the germline V gene (reference sequence). The CDR3 consists of 15 residues. This chain's CDR3 is CASSPRDRGYNEQFF. CDR3 nucleotides: TGTGCCAGCAGTCCCCGGGACAGAGGGTACAATGAGCAGTTCTTC.

This clonotype turned up a few times. This chain connects TRBV7-6 to TRBJ1-1; D is possibly TRBD1 (5 bases). V lost 5 bases to trimming and J lost 3 bases, with 10 bases between them. CDR3 length: 13 residues. Germline V gene data show CDR1 as SGHVS and CDR2 as FNYEAQ. The CDR3 sequence: CASSPGWDTEAFF. CDR3 sequence (DNA): TGTGCCAGCAGCCCAGGGTGGGACACTGAAGCTTTCTTT.